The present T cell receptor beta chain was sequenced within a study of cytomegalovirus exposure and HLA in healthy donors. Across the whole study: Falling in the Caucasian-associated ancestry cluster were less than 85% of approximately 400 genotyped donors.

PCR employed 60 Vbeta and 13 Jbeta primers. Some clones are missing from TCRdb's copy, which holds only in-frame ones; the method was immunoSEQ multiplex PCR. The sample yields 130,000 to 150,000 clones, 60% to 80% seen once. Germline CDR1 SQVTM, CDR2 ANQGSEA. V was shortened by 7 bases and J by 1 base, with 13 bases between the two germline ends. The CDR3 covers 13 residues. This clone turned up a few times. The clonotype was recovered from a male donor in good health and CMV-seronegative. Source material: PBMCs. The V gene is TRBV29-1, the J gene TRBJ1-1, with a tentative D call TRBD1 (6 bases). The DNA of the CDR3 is TGCAGCGGACGGTCACAGGGGAACACTGAAGCTTTCTTT. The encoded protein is CSGRSQGNTEAFF. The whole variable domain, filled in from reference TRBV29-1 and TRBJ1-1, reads SAVISQKPSRDICQRGTSLTIQCQVDSQVTMMFWYRQQPGQSLTLIATANQGSEATYESGFVIDKFPISRPNLTFSTLTVSNMSPEDSSIYLCSGRSQGNTEAFFGQGTRLTVV.